The 27 T cell receptor beta chains in this list originate from one sample, sequenced in a study of T cell responses to AZD1222 COVID-19 vaccine. This table comes from immunoSEQ multiplex PCR, and its TCRdb copy is limited to in-frame clones, with some not included. The repertoire holds 90,000 to 120,000 clones, with about 90% as singletons. Sample: peripheral blood, taken 28 days after the second AZD1222 dose. Every receptor here comes from an adult who received the AZD1222 COVID-19 vaccine.

This chain uses TRBV7-9 with TRBJ2-2; weak D call: TRBD2 (6 bases). Germline loops: CDR1 SEHNR, CDR2 FQNEAQ (reference sequence). Trimming removed 0 bases at V and 6 bases at J, with 11 bases between. The CDR3 sequence is 15 residues long. The CDR3 DNA reads TGTGCCAGCAGCTTAGCTAGCGGCGGGGCCGGGGAGCTGTTTTTT. Translating it yields CASSLASGGAGELFF.

V gene TRBV19 combines with J gene TRBJ2-1; TRBD2 is a possible D gene (6 bases). The CDR3 has 16 residues. Trimming removed 0 bases from V and 6 bases from J, with 15 bases in between. Per germline, CDR1 LNHDA and CDR2 SQIVND (reference sequence). CDR3 coding DNA: TGTGCCAGTAGTATAGATAGGAGGGTTTGGTTCAATGAGCAGTTCTTC. It codes for CASSIDRRVWFNEQFF. The full variable domain, in which reference TRBV19 and TRBJ2-1 provide the parts outside the CDR3, is DGGITQSPKYLFRKEGQNVTLSCEQNLNHDAMYWYRQDPGQGLRLIYYSQIVNDFQKGDIAEGYSVSREKKESFPLTVTSAQKNPTAFYLCASSIDRRVWFNEQFFGPGTRLTVL.

The chain combines TRBV7-2 with TRBJ1-4, with unresolved D. The CDR3 length is 13 residues. V was pared by 0 bases and J by 9 bases, with 8 bases between. CDR1 and CDR2 from the germline V gene are SGHTA and FQGNSA. The CDR3 protein is CASSLAVDKKLFF. The CDR3 DNA follows: TGTGCCAGCAGCTTAGCCGTGGATAAAAAACTGTTTTTT.

The chain links TRBV7-2 to TRBJ2-7; 7 positions match TRBD1. The V segment lost 1 base and the J segment 3 bases; nucleotides outside the gene matches: 15. Germline CDR1 and CDR2: SGHTA and FQGNSA. The CDR3 is made up of 18 amino acids. In DNA, the CDR3 is TGTGCCAGCAGCTTAGTCTCTTTGTTGGGACAGCTGAGCTACGAGCAGTACTTC. This encodes CASSLVSLLGQLSYEQYF. Filled out from reference TRBV7-2 and TRBJ2-7, the complete variable domain reads GAGVSQSPSNKVTEKGKDVELRCDPISGHTALYWYRQSLGQGLEFLIYFQGNSAPDKSGLPSDRFSAERTGGSVSTLTIQRTQQEDSAVYLCASSLVSLLGQLSYEQYFGPGTRLTVT.

This chain joins TRBV20-1 and TRBJ1-1, with D possibly being TRBD1 (6 bases). CDR1 DFQATT and CDR2 SNEGSKA come from the germline V gene (reference sequence). V shed 8 bases and J shed 1 base, with 8 bases lying between them. The CDR3 totals 11 residues. The CDR3: CSPDRNTEAFF. The DNA of the CDR3 is TGCAGTCCGGACAGGAACACTGAAGCTTTCTTT.

The chain carries TRBV30 and TRBJ2-7, with TRBD1 matching 8 bases. Germline V CDR1 and CDR2: GTSNPN, SVGIG (reference sequence). The V segment lost 4 bases and the J segment 2 bases; nucleotides outside the gene matches: 7. This CDR3 is 14 amino acids long. The CDR3: CAWTGGVFPYEQYF. The CDR3 region has the DNA TGTGCCTGGACAGGGGGCGTTTTCCCCTACGAGCAGTACTTC.

This sequence joins TRBV7-9 and TRBJ2-1, with TRBD1 as a possible D gene (6 bases). The CDR3 has 17 amino acids. V lost 5 bases, J lost 0 bases, and 17 bases lay in between. The germline V gene has CDR1 SEHNR and CDR2 FQNEAQ (reference sequence). The chain's CDR3 is CASSPGWGLGSYNEQFF. The CDR3 DNA sequence: TGTGCCAGCAGCCCAGGTTGGGGGCTTGGCTCCTACAATGAGCAGTTCTTC.

The V and J genes are TRBV5-5 and TRBJ2-7; 7 nucleotides line up with TRBD1. Germline V gene data show CDR1 as SGHKS and CDR2 as YYEKEE (reference sequence). The ends lost 5 bases at V and 1 base at J; junction bases unmatched: 9. This CDR3 is 15 amino acids long. CDR3 sequence reads: CASSPTGTESYEQYF. The CDR3 coding sequence is TGTGCCAGCAGTCCAACCGGGACAGAATCCTACGAGCAGTACTTC.

V usage is TRBV4-1 and J usage is TRBJ1-5; D not resolved. This CDR3 comprises 13 residues. The germline V gene encodes CDR1 MGHRA and CDR2 YSYEKL. V lost 1 base and J 4 bases, leaving 5 bases between the germline ends. This CDR3 reads CASSQVGNQPQHF. The CDR3 DNA sequence: TGCGCCAGCAGCCAAGTGGGTAATCAGCCCCAGCATTTT.

The DNA of the CDR3 is TGTGCCAGCACGGGGGGAGGTGTGGGAAATTCACCCCTCCACTTT. Protein: CASTGGGVGNSPLHF. The gene calls are TRBV5-6 and TRBJ1-6; maybe TRBD1 (5 bases). V gave up 6 bases and J gave up 7 bases, with 17 bases separating them. This CDR3 region has 15 residues. Germline CDR1 is SGHDT and CDR2 is YYEEEE.

This chain links TRBV12-3 or TRBV12-4 with TRBJ1-2; D gene unclear. CDR3 length: 12 amino acids. V lost 5 bases and J lost 3, with 7 bases in between. CDR3 residues: CASSQTDYGYTF. CDR3 coding DNA: TGTGCCAGCAGTCAGACCGACTATGGCTACACCTTC.

The chain recombines TRBV5-1 with TRBJ2-7; a weak D match, TRBD1 (5 bases). Germline CDR1 is SGHRS and CDR2 is YFSETQ. Trimming pared 7 bases from V and 2 bases from J, leaving 10 bases between. The CDR3 loop spans 12 amino acids. CDR3 amino acids: CASSDSTYEQYF. CDR3 nucleotide sequence: TGCGCCAGCTCAGACAGCACCTACGAGCAGTACTTC.

This clone has just one count. The chain uses TRBV6-2 or TRBV6-3 and TRBJ2-2, with D tentatively TRBD2 (6 bases). CDR3 length: 19 amino acids. Germline V gene lookup returns CDR1 MNHEY and CDR2 SVGEGT. Trimming took off 0 bases at V and 4 bases at J, with 21 bases between the two ends. CDR3 in amino acids: CASSYSIASVKETTGELFF. The CDR3 region has the DNA TGTGCCAGCAGTTACTCTATCGCTAGCGTTAAAGAAACCACCGGGGAGCTGTTTTTT.

The chain has TRBV6-1 and TRBJ1-1, with a possible D match to TRBD1 (5 bases). The CDR3 extends over 14 amino acids. With 2 bases removed from V and 3 bases from J, the gap between germline ends came to 10 bases. CDR1 is MNHNS and CDR2 is SASEGT in the germline V gene. The CDR3 region has the DNA TGTGCCAGCAGTGAATCGGGGGGAGACACTGAAGCTTTCTTT. Encoded protein: CASSESGGDTEAFF.

This clone was seen a single time. The rearrangement joins TRBV3-1 (or the pseudogene TRBV3-2) to TRBJ2-7; either TRBD1 or TRBD2 may supply D (6 bases each). Per germline, CDR1 LGHDT and CDR2 YNNKEL (reference sequence). Trimming cost V 1 base and J 2 bases, with 18 bases left between them. CDR3 size: 17 residues. CDR3 residues: CASSQGSRGLWAYEQYF. The CDR3 DNA reads as TGTGCCAGCAGCCAAGGCAGTCGGGGGCTTTGGGCCTACGAGCAGTACTTC.

The chain combines TRBV5-1 with TRBJ1-6; D may be TRBD1 (5 bases). Germline V gives CDR1 SGHRS, CDR2 YFSETQ. The CDR3 has 16 amino acids. The ends were cut back, 1 base at V and 5 bases at J, with 13 bases in the middle. The CDR3 nucleotides read TGCGCCAGCAGCTTGTTCGTACAGGAGAATAATTCACCCCTCCACTTT. It codes for CASSLFVQENNSPLHF.

V gene TRBV27 combines with J gene TRBJ1-5; 9 nucleotides agree with TRBD1. With 7 bases clipped from V and 4 bases from J, the junction kept 11 bases outside the gene matches. Germline V gene lookup returns CDR1 MNHEY and CDR2 SMNVEV (reference sequence). CDR3 length: 16 amino acids. The CDR3 region has the DNA TGTGCCAGCATGGGGACAGGGACTACCACGAATCAGCCCCAGCATTTT. Translation: CASMGTGTTTNQPQHF.

This clone was observed a handful of times. This chain links TRBV5-1 with TRBJ1-4; D is unresolved. The CDR3 covers 13 residues. The V gene's germline CDR1 is SGHRS and CDR2 YFSETQ. Trimming removed 0 bases at V and 8 bases at J, with 8 bases between. For the CDR3, the DNA is TGCGCCAGCAGCTTGGGGGATAAGGAAAAACTGTTTTTT. This sequence encodes CASSLGDKEKLFF.

CDR3 protein: CASSPDGTYGYTF. The CDR3 region has the DNA TGTGCCAGCAGCCCGGACGGAACATATGGCTACACCTTC. J is TRBJ1-2 and V is TRBV7-3; D not certain. The V end lost 5 bases, the J end lost 5 bases, and 12 bases lay between the germline ends. CDR3 size: 13 residues. Germline-derived CDR1 and CDR2 are SGHTA and FQGTGA. Using reference TRBV7-3 and TRBJ1-2 for the parts outside the CDR3, the full variable domain is GAGVSQTPSNKVTEKGKYVELRCDPISGHTALYWYRQSLGQGPEFLIYFQGTGAADDSGLPNDRFFAVRPEGSVSTLKIQRTERGDSAVYLCASSPDGTYGYTFGSGTRLTVV.

The V call is TRBV6-2 or TRBV6-3, the J call TRBJ2-1, with 9 nucleotides matching TRBD1. V was pared by 5 bases and J by 8 bases, with 10 bases of the junction left unmatched. CDR1 is MNHEY and CDR2 is SVGEGT in the germline V gene. This CDR3 spans 15 amino acids. Here the CDR3 DNA reads TGTGCCAGCAGTGGTGCCGGGACAGGGTATTATGAGCAGTTCTTC. It is translated as CASSGAGTGYYEQFF.

The J gene is TRBJ2-1, the V gene TRBV7-2; D not certain. V was shortened by 2 bases and J by 0 bases, with 8 bases between the two germline ends. This CDR3 is 15 amino acids long. Germline CDR1 and CDR2: SGHTA and FQGNSA. CDR3 in DNA: TGTGCCAGCAGCTTACACACCTTCTCCTACAATGAGCAGTTCTTC. Its protein product is CASSLHTFSYNEQFF.

This clone has only a few counts. J is TRBJ2-2 and V is TRBV6-4; possibly TRBD2 for D (6 bases). The germline V gene has CDR1 MRHNA and CDR2 SNTAGT. The CDR3 sequence is 15 residues long. V was clipped by 0 bases and J by 6 bases, with 11 bases between them. The CDR3 nucleotides read TGTGCCAGCAGTGACTCGGTACTAGCTCCCGGGGAGCTGTTTTTT. Translating gives CASSDSVLAPGELFF.

This chain uses TRBV19 with TRBJ2-1; perhaps TRBD2 as D (6 bases). From germline, CDR1 is LNHDA and CDR2 SQIVND (reference sequence). This CDR3 comprises 12 residues. V lost 0 bases to trimming and J lost 11 bases, with 8 bases between them. The CDR3 DNA follows: TGTGCCAGTAGTATAGAGGGGGGTCAGCAGTTCTTC. Translated, it gives CASSIEGGQQFF.

CDR3 residues: CASSEGELDEKLFF. Here the CDR3 DNA reads TGTGCCAGCAGTGAAGGGGAATTGGATGAAAAACTGTTTTTT. The rearrangement joins TRBV2 to TRBJ1-4; D gene unclear. The V end was cut by 1 base, the J end by 6 bases, with 9 bases between. The germline V gene encodes CDR1 SNHLY and CDR2 FYNNEI. The CDR3 has 14 amino acids.

The chain links TRBV11-3 to TRBJ2-1; weak D call: TRBD2 (5 bases). Trimming took off 1 base at V and 0 bases at J, with 10 bases between the two ends. The CDR3 loop spans 16 amino acids. Germline lookup yields CDR1 SGHNT and CDR2 YENEEA. The CDR3 protein is CASSLVGGGSYNEQFF. The CDR3 DNA is TGTGCCAGCAGCTTAGTCGGCGGAGGCTCCTACAATGAGCAGTTCTTC.

CDR3 nucleotides: TGTGCCAGCAGTGGCAGTGGGGGGAGAAGGGCCGGGGAGCTGTTTTTT. Encoded protein: CASSGSGGRRAGELFF. The chain uses TRBV2 and TRBJ2-2; perhaps TRBD2 as D (6 bases). The CDR3 contains 16 residues. Germline CDR1 SNHLY, CDR2 FYNNEI. Trimming removed 4 bases at V and 6 bases at J, with 18 bases between. Full variable domain (outside the CDR3, taken from reference TRBV2 and TRBJ2-2): EPEVTQTPSHQVTQMGQEVILRCVPISNHLYFYWYRQILGQKVEFLVSFYNNEISEKSEIFDDQFSVERPDGSNFTLKIRSTKLEDSAMYFCASSGSGGRRAGELFFGEGSRLTVL.

V and J are TRBV5-1 and TRBJ2-3, with D possibly TRBD2 on 6 matching bases. The CDR3 covers 15 residues. Germline V gives CDR1 SGHRS, CDR2 YFSETQ. The V end lost 0 bases, the J end lost 4 bases, and 12 bases lay between the germline ends. CDR3 loop: CASSLEGTRSDTQYF. In nucleotides, the CDR3 is TGCGCCAGCAGCTTGGAGGGGACTCGATCAGATACGCAGTATTTT.